This T cell receptor (beta chain) was captured by sequencing in a study of CD8 T cells in ankylosing spondylitis. Generation of TCR beta libraries employed quantitative 5'-RACE incorporating molecular barcodes. One entry per CDR3 protein results from TCRdb running MiXCR on the 5' RACE reads. The data show 250,000 to 350,000 distinct CDR3 sequences, with about 20% seen just once and less than 9.5% held by the top ten. Study-level results: In the blood and synovial fluid of reactive arthritis, some motif variants had been previously reported. Disease-linked clones displayed a CD8+ phenotype and appeared relatively rarely in peripheral blood. About 8 highly homologous variants made up a TCR beta motif, and this motif appeared characteristic of ankylosing spondylitis blood.

Trimming took 7 bases from V and 8 from J, leaving 14 bases between them. The CDR3 covers 12 residues. Germline values: CDR1 ENHRY, CDR2 SYGVKD. About this clonotype: What it binds is unknown.

This chain connects TRBV10-3 to TRBJ1-2; no firm D call. This receptor was obtained from a male donor with ankylosing spondylitis or in good health (not recorded which). Sequencing was done on a sample of blood, either unsorted or a sorted T cell fraction (not recorded which). This CDR3 reads CAIIRPLSGYTF. For the CDR3, the DNA is TGTGCCATCATCCGCCCACTGTCCGGCTACACCTTC.